This TCR beta chain was identified during a study of blood T cell repertoires in COVID-19. Study-wide context: Samples of COVID-19 (acute and convalescent) were obtained from the United States, Italy and Spain.

The table came from immunoSEQ multiplex PCR; TCRdb's copy has only in-frame clones and leaves some out. The sample carries about 140,000 clones, over 70% recorded once. Germline V gives CDR1 SGDLS, CDR2 YYNGEE. The CDR3 loop spans 15 amino acids. V was trimmed by 0 bases and J by 3 bases, leaving 9 bases between them. The V gene is TRBV9, the J gene TRBJ2-2, with a tentative D call TRBD2 (6 bases). The TCR sequence derives from a man between 65 and 79 years old who had recovered from COVID-19. Sequenced: peripheral blood. In DNA form, the CDR3 reads TGTGCCAGCAGCGTAGTTACGGGAGACACCGGGGAGCTGTTTTTT. It translates to CASSVVTGDTGELFF.